This T cell receptor beta chain was identified in a study of blood T cell repertoires in COVID-19. Using immunoSEQ multiplex PCR, the repertoire was profiled, and TCRdb retains in-frame clones only, with some absent. The data contain roughly 400,000 clones, 70% to 90% of them singletons. The germline gives CDR1 ENHRY, CDR2 SYGVKD. Trimming shortened V by 4 bases and J by 1 base, and 20 bases separated the two germline ends. CDR3 length equals 18 residues. V is TRBV10-3 and J is TRBJ1-3, with a tentative D call TRBD1 (5 bases). The source material was PBMCs or T cells enriched from blood (not recorded which). The receptor's source is a woman under 30 who had been exposed to COVID-19. DNA for the CDR3: TGTGCCATCAGTGGATTCGGGCGGGGGGACTTGTCTGGAAACACCATATATTTT. Amino acids: CAISGFGRGDLSGNTIYF.